This TCR beta chain was captured by sequencing in a study of human T cells and chemical hapten exposure. Study context: An area of 2 cm by about 2.2 cm on upper inner arm skin received 2% DPC for sensitization.

As processed by the authors: Counts of TCRs in each sample centred on a median of around 92,000 and extended from around 24,000 to 710,000. Each CDR3 protein gets one entry after TCRdb re-called the RACE reads with MiXCR. TCRdb's processing, not the authors', yielded these V and J calls. The sample carries a few hundred thousand distinct CDR3 sequences, 5% to 6.5% recorded once. This clonotype was detected only once. Its antigen remains unknown. Study findings and constraints: Clustering by CDR3 similarity yielded significantly more large clusters from expanded TCRs than controls.

As for time point: pre-sensitization, week 0. Treatment given: therapeutic diphenylcyclopropenone sensitization with weekly scalp DPC. The CDR3 runs 15 residues. CDR1 is SGHRS, CDR2 YFSETQ, per germline. V lost 4 bases, J lost 5 bases, and 18 bases lay in between. The genes are TRBV5-1 and TRBJ2-5; a weak D match, TRBD1 (6 bases). The TCR sequence derives from a woman in her late teens or twenties with alopecia areata. Some clones in this sample may be carry-over from other donors' samples. Sample: whole blood, taken in connection with sensitization to the hapten diphenylcyclopropenone (DPC). The CDR3 DNA reads as TGCGCCAGCAGCGTCAACCCCGGGACAAGTGAGACCCAGTACTTC. Its protein product is CASSVNPGTSETQYF.